This TCR beta chain was captured by sequencing in a study of blood T cell repertoires in COVID-19 (dated by TCRdb to 2018 to 2020). About the full investigation: Collaborator samples came from the United States, Italy and Spain and covered acute and convalescent phases of COVID-19. The prospective study material was composed of cDNA or gDNA derived from T cells, B-cell-depleted T cells, or PBMCs. The dataset comprised deeply sampled blood TCRbeta repertoires from subjects exposed to, actively infected with, or recovered from COVID-19. The repertoires were released in a freely available public database intended as a resource for research on the immune response to SARS-CoV-2. Samples were obtained from the ongoing ImmuneRACE study (first 160 participants) and from 1,254 subjects provided by 6 global collaborators. Nearly every sample came with metadata listing a de-identified subject ID, COVID-19 status, age in years and sex. Where available, HLA class I and class II types were obtained from metadata supplied by the sample provider rather than from assay-based typing.

Trimming leaves V shorter by 7 bases and J shorter by 4 bases, with the junction holding 8 bases beyond the gene matches. Via the germline V gene (reference sequence), CDR1 is LNHDA and CDR2 SQIVND. Spanning cysteine to phenylalanine, the CDR3 consists of 14 amino acids. Solely the CDR3 DNA is kept, with 42 bases framed from the first base. On this clone: No cognate antigen has been identified for it. Within one base of it there is no much larger clone, and no base qualities were kept.

Participants in the prospective study were aged roughly 18 to 100 years, lived in 20 to 30 United States geographic areas, and enrolled through a virtual design. To assign participants to cohorts, the prospective study relied on clinical history that participants themselves reported in a screening survey and a study questionnaire. Mobile phlebotomists in the prospective study collected whole blood, serum and a nasopharyngeal or oropharyngeal swab from every participant. Participants in the prospective study had the option to provide additional blood draws and questionnaires over a roughly 2-month period. Prospective study blood samples were shipped either frozen or at room temperature before DNA extraction. The immunoSEQ Assay, a bias-controlled multiplex PCR, was used to amplify TCRbeta CDR3 regions from genomic DNA. The authors' analysis ran thus. Nucleated cell counts per sample were estimated from amplification of reference gene primers within the assay. To quantify the absolute abundance of each unique TCRbeta CDR3 rearrangement, sequence reads were collapsed and filtered. Productive Simpson clonality was computed per sample as the square root of Simpson's diversity index over productive rearrangements. In its TCRdb copy, this immuneACCESS table keeps in-frame sequences only and misses some clones. Where compared with another copy, unresolved V genes explain less than half of these, and the others have no known cause. V and J calls and clone size follow that table, whereas D and trimming were derived from the DNA. This sample holds 400,000 or so clones; over 75% were observed only once. The top ten hold approximately 2.1% of the sample.

Results the study describes overall, beyond this receptor: The quantity of clinical and demographic metadata differed by source and by participant and was supplied without curation.

Source material: PBMCs or T cells enriched from blood (not recorded which). The sequence links TRBV19 to TRBJ1-2; TRBD1 agrees with 8 junctional bases. This TCR was sampled from a woman aged 40-49 years with acute COVID-19. This receptor has the CDR3 CASIGQGRAYGYTF. The DNA reads as follows: TGTGCCAGTATTGGACAGGGCAGGGCCTATGGCTACACCTTC.